The text below deals with one T cell receptor beta chain. This clonotype was detected only once. What this receptor recognizes is not known. A read error may be the cause here, since a much bigger clone is one base away. The data stem from a study of post-analysis software for immune sequencing data (dated by TCRdb to between 2015 and 2016). For context, the study as a whole: Disease courses on record covered relapsing-remitting, secondary progressive and progressive-relapsing multiple sclerosis, though some patients had no subtype annotation. A subset of samples was prepared in parallel using single-end sample barcoding, then pooled and co-amplified after Illumina adapter ligation. Patient repertoires were compared against about twelve previously published healthy control repertoires from donors aged 6 to 25 years. Overall results and qualifications from the work: Multiple sclerosis patients had significantly lower normalized Chao1 diversity than controls, a result that suggests substantial peripheral T-cell clonal expansion. Direct clustering with F measure showed strong co-clustering of samples prepared in the same batch, prompting a batch-effect correction. Significantly higher frequencies in patients than in controls were found for five or six TRBV segments, including TRBV5-6, TRBV5-1 and TRBV20-1. The control group was slightly older than the multiple sclerosis patient group.

Including cysteine and phenylalanine, the CDR3 has 17 amino acids. Only the CDR3 portion is preserved as DNA: 51 bases, with reading frame beginning at the first base. The CDR1 and CDR2 encoded by the germline V gene (reference sequence) are SGHAT and FQDESV. Ends trimmed: V by 1 base, J by 4 bases; bases unmatched to a gene: 6. TCR beta repertoires were profiled from peripheral blood of 10 to 15 young patients with multiple sclerosis to demonstrate the VDJtools post-analysis software. The patients with multiple sclerosis were children and adolescents between 6 and 15 years of age. Receptor amplification or capture employed PCR. TCRdb names Illumina HiSeq 2500 as the instrument used. Unique molecular identifiers were incorporated into TCR beta cDNA libraries to reduce PCR and sequencing biases. Every 1 to 10 million input T cells yielded approximately 500,000 cDNA molecules, meaning each molecule approximated one T cell. The same protocol used for the earlier healthy control dataset was applied to prepare and sequence the patient libraries. Within a given batch, samples were prepared together, multiplexed and sequenced on the same HiSeq lane. The paper's data handling went like this. Raw barcoded reads were processed with MIGEC, discarding single-read molecular identifier groups before consensus assembly and CDR3 extraction. VDJtools was used for post-analysis of the clonotype tables, and diversity was normalized by down-sampling every dataset to the size of the smallest sample. To correct batch-related cross-sample contamination, repertoire overlap clustering matched CDR3 amino acid sequences but not nucleotide sequences. In TCRdb, the public reads were trimmed at Q25 with fastp and aligned with MiXCR, with productive beta chains retained. Here each entry gathers all rows of one CDR3 protein and keeps the most common genes and DNA. None of the V and J calls come from the authors' own analysis; TCRdb made them. The sample table shows 450,000 to 700,000 distinct CDR3 sequences, and around 47% are seen once. The top ten clones comprise around 1.7% of the sample.

The rearranged segments are TRBV11-1 and TRBJ2-1; TRBD2 lines up with 11 middle nucleotides. The clonotype was recovered from a girl between 10 and 17 years old with multiple sclerosis. Sequenced input: blood. The CDR3 protein: CASSLVATSGGYNEQFF. At the DNA level, the sequence is TGTGCCAGCAGCTTAGTGGCCACTAGCGGGGGTTACAATGAGCAGTTCTTC.